This is a list of T cell receptor beta chains from one sample in a study of neoadjuvant anti-PD-1 for oral cavity cancer. This table comes from immunoSEQ multiplex PCR, and its TCRdb copy is limited to in-frame clones, with some not included. Seen here are roughly 32,000 clones, around four fifths observed once, and the top ten hold roughly 3.2%. Sequenced here: PBMCs, sampled after nivolumab (anti-PD-1) treatment. Every receptor here comes from a person aged 40-85 years with oral cavity squamous cell carcinoma. CDR3s include the opening cysteine and the closing phenylalanine or tryptophan. The order of the fields is CDR3 length, clone size, J gene, D gene, V gene, CDR3 DNA, CDR3 protein. A D gene is named only where the DNA matches it firmly. Part of the rows lack a size; the others show once, few, many or a class for expanded clones.

15,NA,TRBJ2-1,TRBD2,TRBV19,TGTGCCAGTAGCCCACTAGCGGGGGGCCCCAATGAGCAGTTCTTC,CASSPLAGGPNEQFF
15,NA,TRBJ2-1,NA,TRBV5-4,TGTGCCAGCAGTTTGGCAGGGAGCTCCTACAATGAGCAGTTCTTC,CASSLAGSSYNEQFF
15,NA,TRBJ2-1,NA,TRBV4-3,TGCGCCAGCAGCCAAGACGGGAACTCCTACAATGAGCAGTTCTTC,CASSQDGNSYNEQFF
18,NA,TRBJ2-2,TRBD2,TRBV7-9,TGTGCCAGCAGCTCCTATACCTCGGGGAGGGAGCTACGAGGGGAGCTGTTTTTT,CASSSYTSGRELRGELFF
16,NA,TRBJ2-2,NA,TRBV9,TGTGCCAGCAGCGTAGGAACGGGCCTGAACACCGGGGAGCTGTTTTTT,CASSVGTGLNTGELFF
16,NA,TRBJ2-7,NA,TRBV7-2,TGTGCCAGCAGCTTAGATGCGGGACAAATCTCCTACGAGCAGTACTTC,CASSLDAGQISYEQYF
16,NA,TRBJ2-2,NA,TRBV7-2,TGTGCCAGCAGCTTGACAGGCTCCTCGGTTACCGGGGAGCTGTTTTTT,CASSLTGSSVTGELFF
15,NA,TRBJ2-7,TRBD1,TRBV18,TGTGCCAGCTCACAGCCGGGACAGGGTACCTACGAGCAGTACTTC,CASSQPGQGTYEQYF
14,NA,TRBJ1-2,NA,TRBV6-5,TGTGCCAGCAGTCGGGACGGGGAGGGGCATGGCTACACCTTC,CASSRDGEGHGYTF
16,NA,TRBJ1-1,NA,TRBV19,TGTGCCAGTACAAGCAGGTATGCGAGGGTAAACACTGAAGCTTTCTTT,CASTSRYARVNTEAFF
17,NA,TRBJ1-4,NA,TRBV4-3,TGCGCCAGCAGCCACTTACGCTTGGGAGGGAGGCAGGAAAAACTGTTTTTT,CASSHLRLGGRQEKLFF
16,medium-sized,TRBJ2-2,TRBD2,TRBV6-4,TGTGCCAGCAGTGAGGGAGCGGGGGAGAACACCGGGGAGCTGTTTTTT,CASSEGAGENTGELFF
14,once,TRBJ1-5,NA,TRBV10-2,TGCGCCAGCAGTGAGCAGGGATATAATCAGCCCCAGCATTTT,CASSEQGYNQPQHF
17,NA,TRBJ2-7,TRBD1,TRBV10-3,TGTGCCATCAGTGAGTCGGTGGGACAGGGCTTTGCCTACGAGCAGTACTTC,CAISESVGQGFAYEQYF
16,NA,TRBJ1-2,TRBD1,TRBV7-9,TGTGCCAGCAGCTTAGGGCGGACAGGACAAAACTATGGCTACACCTTC,CASSLGRTGQNYGYTF
13,NA,TRBJ2-7,NA,TRBV6-5,TGTGCCAGCAGTCAAGGACTGACCTACGAGCAGTACTTC,CASSQGLTYEQYF
14,NA,TRBJ2-5,TRBD1,TRBV7-2,TGTGCCAGCAGCTTATACAGGGGCGGAGAGACCCAGTACTTC,CASSLYRGGETQYF
18,NA,TRBJ2-3,NA,TRBV7-9,TGTGCCAGCAGCTTAGGCACTAGTCTCTCGCCCGGCACAGATACGCAGTATTTT,CASSLGTSLSPGTDTQYF
12,NA,TRBJ2-7,NA,TRBV5-8,TGTGCCAGCAGCTTGGGGGGGGGCCTTCGCCAGTTC,CASSLGGGLRQF
13,NA,TRBJ2-1,NA,TRBV9,TGTGCCAGCAACTCCGGTAGTGCCCATGAGCAGTTCTTC,CASNSGSAHEQFF
15,NA,TRBJ1-1,NA,TRBV7-2,TGTGCCAGCAGCACCCAGGGTAGACGTAACACTGAAGCTTTCTTT,CASSTQGRRNTEAFF
16,once,TRBJ2-7,NA,TRBV11-1,TGTGCCAGCAGCTTAGGACCCGTGAGCGACGGCGGCGAGCAGTACTTC,CASSLGPVSDGGEQYF
14,NA,TRBJ2-3,NA,TRBV27,TGTGCCAGCAGTGACGGAGCTAGCACAGATACGCAGTATTTT,CASSDGASTDTQYF
14,NA,TRBJ1-6,NA,TRBV5-1,TGCGCCAGCAGCTTGGGTGGAGGGAATTCACCCCTCCACTTT,CASSLGGGNSPLHF
15,NA,TRBJ1-2,TRBD1,TRBV5-4,TGTGCCAGCAGCCCGGACAGGGGGCGCAACTATGGCTACACCTTC,CASSPDRGRNYGYTF
14,NA,TRBJ2-3,NA,TRBV11-2,TGTGCCAGCAGCTACGACAGGTACACAGATACGCAGTATTTT,CASSYDRYTDTQYF
22,NA,TRBJ2-1,TRBD2,TRBV28,TGTGCCAGCAGTCTCCCTGGGACTGCCGCGGGACTAGCGGGGACCATCTACAATGAGCAGTTCTTC,CASSLPGTAAGLAGTIYNEQFF
13,once,TRBJ1-5,NA,TRBV6-5,TGTGCCAGCACCGCAGGTTTAAATCAGCCCCAGCATTTT,CASTAGLNQPQHF
12,NA,TRBJ2-7,NA,TRBV10-1,TGCGCCAGCAGTGAGTCTGGGGGTGAGCAGTACTTC,CASSESGGEQYF
15,NA,TRBJ2-7,NA,TRBV7-8,TGTGCCAGCAGCTTAGCGGGGAAGGGAATTGGCGAGCAGTACTTC,CASSLAGKGIGEQYF
13,NA,TRBJ1-6,NA,TRBV10-3,TGTGCCATCACCGAGGGTTATAATTCACCCCTCCACTTT,CAITEGYNSPLHF
15,few,TRBJ2-5,NA,TRBV5-1,TGCGCCAGCAGCTTGGCTCGGAGATCTTTCGAGACCCAGTACTTC,CASSLARRSFETQYF
18,NA,TRBJ2-1,TRBD2,TRBV19,TGTGCCAGTGCCGGGGTAGCGGGGACCTATAGCTCCTACAATGAGCAGTTCTTC,CASAGVAGTYSSYNEQFF
14,NA,TRBJ2-7,TRBD1,TRBV5-4,TGTGCCAGCAGCTTTGAAGGGGGCCCCTACGAGCAGTACTTC,CASSFEGGPYEQYF
14,NA,TRBJ1-4,NA,TRBV7-9,TGTGCCAGCAGAAAAGGGACGGTAGATGAAAAACTGTTTTTT,CASRKGTVDEKLFF
16,NA,TRBJ2-3,TRBD1,TRBV9,TGTGCCAGCAACTCCACGGACAGGGAATACGCAGATACGCAGTATTTT,CASNSTDREYADTQYF
16,NA,TRBJ2-5,TRBD1,TRBV28,TGTGCCAGCAGTGTCCGGACAGGTCCCTACCAAGGGGCCCAGTACTTC,CASSVRTGPYQGAQYF
13,NA,TRBJ1-3,NA,TRBV9,TGTGCCAGCAGCGCGGGTCTCGGAAACACCATATATTTT,CASSAGLGNTIYF
15,NA,TRBJ2-7,NA,TRBV19,TGTGCCAGTAGTATGTCCGGATCAGGCAACAACGAGCAGTACTTC,CASSMSGSGNNEQYF
13,NA,TRBJ1-2,NA,TRBV10-3,TGTGCCATCAGTGAGAGGACAGCTTTGGGCTACACCTTC,CAISERTALGYTF
16,NA,TRBJ1-2,NA,TRBV5-4,TGTGCCAGCAGCTTGGACCATTGGGTGGAGGACTATGGCTACACCTTC,CASSLDHWVEDYGYTF
15,once,TRBJ1-5,NA,TRBV5-5,TGTGCCAGCAGCTTGGATTGGGGGCCATATCAGCCCCAGCATTTT,CASSLDWGPYQPQHF
15,NA,TRBJ1-1,TRBD1,TRBV19,TGTGCCAGTAGTGGGGGGACAGGGACGAACACTGAAGCTTTCTTT,CASSGGTGTNTEAFF
11,NA,TRBJ1-1,NA,TRBV20-1,TGCAGTGCTTCGTCCGGGACCGAAGCTTTCTTT,CSASSGTEAFF